The next 27 T cell receptor beta chains were all read from a single sample in a study of blood T cell repertoires in COVID-19. Sequencing used immunoSEQ multiplex PCR; TCRdb keeps in-frame clones, though not all of them. The sample includes around 140,000 clones, under 90% of them seen just once. The sample taken for sequencing was peripheral blood. The receptors originated from a woman in her sixties or seventies with active or convalescent COVID-19.

The rearrangement joins TRBV28 to TRBJ1-6; TRBD1 matches 7 bases. J gave up 5 bases and V 8 bases, and 6 bases lay outside the gene matches. CDR1 and CDR2 from the germline V gene are MDHEN and SYDVKM. CDR3 size: 14 residues. CDR3 DNA: TGTGCCAGCGGGATTCAGGGGGATAATTCACCCCTCCACTTT. This gives the protein CASGIQGDNSPLHF.

This sequence joins TRBV10-2 and TRBJ2-1, with 9 bases matching TRBD2. Losses at the gene ends were 6 bases for V and 0 bases for J; bases not matched to a gene: 3. CDR1 is WSHSY, CDR2 SAAADI, per germline. CDR3 length: 15 amino acids. The chain's CDR3 is CASSLAGSSYNEQFF. In DNA, the CDR3 is TGCGCCAGCAGCCTAGCGGGGAGCTCCTACAATGAGCAGTTCTTC.

This clone was seen ten or more times. The chain uses TRBV9 and TRBJ2-3; 9 bases agree with TRBD2. Unmatched junction bases numbered 8, after V lost 3 bases and J lost 6 bases. Germline CDR1 and CDR2: SGDLS and YYNGEE. The CDR3 contains 15 residues. The CDR3: CASSGGTSLLDTQYF. The DNA for the CDR3 is TGTGCCAGCAGCGGGGGGACTAGCTTGCTTGATACGCAGTATTTT.

The gene calls are TRBV24-1 and TRBJ2-3; D call uncertain. The germline gives CDR1 KGHDR, CDR2 SFDVKD. V gave up 5 bases and J gave up 0 bases, with 8 bases separating them. CDR3 length: 14 amino acids. CDR3 region: CATSVAESTDTQYF. CDR3 DNA: TGTGCCACCAGTGTCGCGGAGAGCACAGATACGCAGTATTTT.

This rearrangement joins TRBV11-2 to TRBJ1-2, with 10 bases fitting TRBD1. This CDR3 comprises 15 residues. J gave up 4 bases and V 4 bases, and 6 bases lay outside the gene matches. CDR1 and CDR2 (germline): SGHAT, FQNNGV. CDR3 sequence (DNA): TGTGCCAGCAGCTCTGACAGGGGGCCGGGCTATGGCTACACCTTC. Translated, it gives CASSSDRGPGYGYTF. The variable domain in full, completed from reference TRBV11-2 and TRBJ1-2, reads EAGVAQSPRYKIIEKRQSVAFWCNPISGHATLYWYQQILGQGPKLLIQFQNNGVVDDSQLPKDRFSAERLKGVDSTLKIQPAKLEDSAVYLCASSSDRGPGYGYTFGSGTRLTVV.

This sequence joins TRBV19 and TRBJ1-5; D remains ambiguous. The CDR3 sequence is 16 residues long. V was trimmed by 6 bases and J by 2 bases, leaving 17 bases between them. CDR1 and CDR2 (germline): LNHDA, SQIVND (reference sequence). Written as DNA, the CDR3 is TGTGCCAGTAGGGTGGACGGAGGTCGGGGCAATCAGCCCCAGCATTTT. Translating it yields CASRVDGGRGNQPQHF.

The gene calls are TRBV7-9 and TRBJ2-1, with TRBD2 matching 7 bases. Germline V gene sequence: CDR1 SEHNR, CDR2 FQNEAQ (reference sequence). This CDR3 has 17 amino acids. J was trimmed by 0 bases and V by 5 bases; bases with no gene match: 10. The CDR3 loop reads CASSPRGGGSSYNEQFF. In DNA, the CDR3 is TGTGCCAGCAGCCCCCGGGGCGGGGGTAGCTCCTACAATGAGCAGTTCTTC.

The chain carries TRBV7-9 and TRBJ2-2; D uncertain. Germline-derived CDR1 and CDR2 are SEHNR and FQNEAQ (reference sequence). The V and J ends lost 4 bases and 5 bases respectively, with 8 bases between them. The length of the CDR3 is 13 residues. Written as DNA, the CDR3 is TGTGCCAGCAGCTACTATGCTACCGGGGAGCTGTTTTTT. As protein: CASSYYATGELFF.

This chain uses TRBV2 with TRBJ2-2; the D gene is possibly TRBD2 (6 bases). Per the germline V gene, CDR1 is SNHLY and CDR2 is FYNNEI. The V and J ends lost 4 bases and 7 bases respectively, with 13 bases between them. CDR3 size: 14 residues. The CDR3 here is CASSVLGGVGELFF. Written as DNA, the CDR3 is TGTGCCAGCAGTGTGTTGGGGGGTGTCGGGGAGCTGTTTTTT.

This clone was picked up a small number of times. Other DNA sequences in this specimen translate into the identical CDR3. V gene TRBV5-1 combines with J gene TRBJ2-7, with 11 bases matching TRBD1. V lost 2 bases, J lost 1 base, and 2 bases stayed unmatched. The CDR3 is made up of 15 amino acids. Germline CDR1 reads SGHRS; CDR2 reads YFSETQ. This chain's CDR3 is CASSFGQGASYEQYV. The CDR3 nucleotides are TGCGCCAGCAGCTTTGGACAGGGGGCATCCTACGAGCAGTACGTC.

The J gene is TRBJ1-1, the V gene TRBV5-1; maybe TRBD1 (6 bases). Per germline, CDR1 SGHRS and CDR2 YFSETQ. The CDR3 is made up of 15 amino acids. V was cut by 1 base and J by 0 bases, with 10 bases left in between. CDR3 coding DNA: TGCGCCAGCAGCTTGTGGGGGCGATTGAACACTGAAGCTTTCTTT. This translates into CASSLWGRLNTEAFF.

The chain combines TRBV15 with TRBJ2-5; 15 positions match TRBD2. The CDR3 covers 20 residues. Germline CDR1 and CDR2: LNHNV and YYDKDF (reference sequence). V shed 3 bases, J shed 1 base, and the junction held 12 bases outside the gene matches. The CDR3 sequence: CATSSGLAGGTQTIQETQYF. The CDR3 region has the DNA TGTGCCACCAGCAGCGGACTAGCGGGGGGGACCCAAACGATCCAAGAGACCCAGTACTTC.

In its sample, this clone was seen once. The chain uses TRBV7-2 and TRBJ1-1, with D perhaps matching TRBD1 (5 bases). CDR1 and CDR2 (germline): SGHTA, FQGNSA. V lost 5 bases and J lost 3, with 10 bases in between. The CDR3 has 13 amino acids. CDR3 protein: CASSTQGYTEAFF. The CDR3 coding sequence is TGTGCCAGCAGCACCCAGGGCTACACTGAAGCTTTCTTT. Variable domain in full (rest from reference TRBV7-2 and TRBJ1-1): GAGVSQSPSNKVTEKGKDVELRCDPISGHTALYWYRQSLGQGLEFLIYFQGNSAPDKSGLPSDRFSAERTGGSVSTLTIQRTQQEDSAVYLCASSTQGYTEAFFGQGTRLTVV.

The chain is built from TRBV6-5 and TRBJ1-6, with D perhaps matching TRBD1 (5 bases). With 2 bases removed from V and 8 bases from J, the gap between germline ends came to 16 bases. Germline V gene sequence: CDR1 MNHEY, CDR2 SVGAGI. The CDR3 length is 16 residues. The CDR3 loop reads CASSYLGTGGDSPLHF. Here the CDR3 DNA reads TGTGCCAGCAGTTACCTTGGAACAGGCGGGGATTCACCCCTCCACTTT.

The V and J genes are TRBV29-1 and TRBJ2-3; perhaps TRBD1 as D (7 bases). Deletions cut 3 bases from V and 3 bases from J, with 19 bases between. CDR3 length: 16 amino acids. Germline values: CDR1 SQVTM, CDR2 ANQGSEA. This chain's CDR3 is CSVEGGWQGGTDTQYF. CDR3 bases: TGCAGCGTTGAGGGCGGGTGGCAGGGGGGAACAGATACGCAGTATTTT.

V and J are TRBV5-8 and TRBJ1-1, with 10 nucleotides matching TRBD1. The CDR3 sequence is 14 residues long. Trimming at V came to 4 bases and at J to 5 bases, leaving 5 bases not matched to a gene. CDR1 is SGHTS and CDR2 is YDEGEE in the germline V gene. CDR3 sequence: CASSLGTGETEAFF. The CDR3 nucleotides are TGTGCCAGCAGCCTGGGGACAGGGGAGACTGAAGCTTTCTTT.

This clone was found once. J is TRBJ2-7 and V is TRBV30; D remains unclear. V dropped 4 bases and J dropped 6 bases, with 16 bases sitting between them. CDR3 size: 13 residues. Germline-derived CDR1 and CDR2 are GTSNPN and SVGIG (reference sequence). CDR3 sequence reads: CAWNAYASGEQYF. CDR3 DNA: TGTGCCTGGAATGCGTACGCTAGTGGCGAGCAGTACTTC.

The chain couples TRBV5-1 to TRBJ2-3, with a weak D call TRBD2 (6 bases). Trimming removed 4 bases at V and 3 bases at J, with 12 bases between. The CDR3 sequence is 14 residues long. Germline assignment: CDR1 SGHRS and CDR2 YFSETQ. The CDR3 here is CASSTREPTDTQYF. The DNA for the CDR3 is TGCGCCAGCAGCACCCGGGAGCCGACAGATACGCAGTATTTT.

The chain joins TRBV7-6 to TRBJ2-1; possible D gene TRBD1, 5 bases. Germline V gene data show CDR1 as SGHVS and CDR2 as FNYEAQ. V was trimmed by 5 bases and J by 3 bases, leaving 17 bases between them. CDR3 length: 16 residues. The CDR3 is CASSQGRGPGYNEQFF. CDR3 in DNA: TGTGCCAGCAGCCAGGGTAGAGGCCCAGGCTACAATGAGCAGTTCTTC.

This chain links TRBV18 with TRBJ1-5; D not resolved. Germline V gene data show CDR1 as KGHSH and CDR2 as LQKENI. This CDR3 region has 16 residues. V was clipped by 3 bases and J by 0 bases, with 12 bases between them. Here the CDR3 reads CASSPYTTNSNQPQHF. In nucleotides, the CDR3 is TGTGCCAGCTCACCGTATACGACAAATAGCAATCAGCCCCAGCATTTT.

The chain carries TRBV5-6 and TRBJ2-5, with 7 bases identical to TRBD1. The CDR3 has 14 amino acids. The trim removed 1 base at V and 2 bases at J, leaving 2 bases unmatched. The germline V gene encodes CDR1 SGHDT and CDR2 YYEEEE. CDR3 sequence (DNA): TGTGCCAGCAGCTTGAGGACAGGTCAAGAGACCCAGTACTTC. It encodes CASSLRTGQETQYF.

This clone was observed a handful of times. The chain recombines TRBV6-1 with TRBJ2-3; 11 bases are a match to TRBD1. This CDR3 spans 16 amino acids. Looked up from germline, CDR1 is MNHNS and CDR2 is SASEGT. V lost 4 bases and J lost 1; bases outside the gene matches: 4. As DNA, the CDR3 is TGTGCCAGCAGTGCGGACAGGGGGCGCGGCACAGATACGCAGTATTTT. Protein: CASSADRGRGTDTQYF.

This clone was seen more than once but under ten times. The chain recombines TRBV2 with TRBJ1-2; TRBD1 agrees at 8 bases. After removal of 3 bases from V and 2 bases from J, the junction contained 2 bases not matched to a gene. The CDR3 runs to 14 residues. Germline loops: CDR1 SNHLY, CDR2 FYNNEI. CDR3 coding DNA: TGTGCCAGCAGTGAGCAGGGGGCCAACTATGGCTACACCTTC. The encoded protein is CASSEQGANYGYTF.

The rearrangement joins TRBV10-3 to TRBJ2-3, with 9 bases fitting TRBD2. V lost 7 bases and J lost 0; bases outside the gene matches: 17. CDR3 length: 19 residues. Looked up from germline, CDR1 is ENHRY and CDR2 is SYGVKD. The CDR3 region is CAINSLAGSDQTSTDTQYF. DNA of the CDR3: TGTGCCATCAACTCCCTAGCGGGGTCCGATCAAACTAGCACAGATACGCAGTATTTT.

The genes are TRBV5-1 and TRBJ1-3, with 7 bases aligning to TRBD1. There are 14 residues in the CDR3. Germline-derived CDR1 and CDR2 are SGHRS and YFSETQ. With 4 bases clipped from V and 4 bases from J, the junction kept 5 bases outside the gene matches. This CDR3 is CASSQGGTGNTIYF. DNA for the CDR3: TGCGCCAGCAGCCAAGGGGGCACCGGAAACACCATATATTTT.

V is TRBV5-1 and J is TRBJ1-2, with D uncertain. The V end was cut by 2 bases, the J end by 6 bases, with 11 bases between. CDR3 length: 13 residues. The V gene's germline CDR1 is SGHRS and CDR2 YFSETQ. CDR3 coding DNA: TGCGCCAGCAGCTTCGAGAAGGGAGATGGCTACACCTTC. Its protein product is CASSFEKGDGYTF.

This clone turned up a few times. The V gene is TRBV28, the J gene TRBJ1-1; 8 nucleotides match TRBD1. V trimming: 6 bases; J trimming: 7 bases; junction bases outside the gene matches: 13. The CDR3 sequence is 15 residues long. Germline CDR1 is MDHEN and CDR2 is SYDVKM. CDR3 protein: CASSPPPTGASEAFF. CDR3 in DNA: TGTGCCAGCAGCCCCCCCCCGACAGGGGCGAGTGAAGCTTTCTTT.